A selection of T cell receptor beta chains follows, all from one sample in a study of T-cell memory formation after mild COVID-19. TCRdb re-called the 5' RACE reads through MiXCR, storing one row per CDR3 protein. Among 400,000 to 500,000 distinct CDR3 sequences, about 19% were seen once, and the ten largest hold 7.5% to 10%. Material for sequencing was PBMCs or a T cell subset sorted from them (not recorded which). The receptors derive from an adult woman who had mild COVID-19 (a few samples of this study predate the infection). Cell type and time point are not known. Both conserved end residues are part of each CDR3. Fields, in order: V gene, D gene, clone size, J gene, CDR3 protein, CDR3 DNA. A D gene is named only where the DNA matches it firmly. Size is omitted from some rows. Given values are once, few, many or a class for expanded clones.

V: TRBV7-8; D: TRBD1; size: NA; J: TRBJ1-5; CDR3: CASSLGRDRALRPQHF; DNA: TGTGCCAGCAGCTTGGGCCGGGACAGGGCCTTAAGGCCCCAGCATTTT
V: TRBV7-9; D: NA; size: NA; J: TRBJ2-3; CDR3: CASRPPEGDWLMADTQYF; DNA: TGTGCCAGCAGACCACCCGAAGGGGACTGGTTAATGGCAGATACGCAGTATTTT
V: TRBV25-1; D: TRBD2; size: few; J: TRBJ2-1; CDR3: CASRAGTSGLNEQFF; DNA: TGTGCCAGCAGGGCCGGGACTAGCGGGCTCAATGAGCAGTTCTTC
V: TRBV10-3; D: NA; size: few; J: TRBJ1-2; CDR3: CATMGETSNYGYTF; DNA: TGTGCCACCATGGGGGAGACCTCTAACTATGGCTACACCTTC
V: TRBV2; D: TRBD2; size: NA; J: TRBJ2-2; CDR3: CARTGGTGELFF; DNA: TGTGCCAGAACGGGGGGCACCGGGGAGCTGTTTTTT
V: TRBV2; D: TRBD1; size: few; J: TRBJ2-7; CDR3: CASQNGQGYIEQYF; DNA: TGTGCCAGCCAAAACGGACAGGGCTATATCGAGCAGTACTTC
V: TRBV5-1; D: TRBD2; size: few; J: TRBJ2-2; CDR3: CASSLTSGSAGELFF; DNA: TGCGCCAGCAGCTTGACTAGCGGGAGTGCCGGGGAGCTGTTTTTT
V: TRBV20-1; D: NA; size: NA; J: TRBJ1-1; CDR3: CSAGLTGTKNTEAFF; DNA: TGCAGTGCTGGGTTAACCGGGACAAAGAACACTGAAGCTTTCTTT
V: TRBV27; D: NA; size: NA; J: TRBJ1-1; CDR3: CASSLRKVNTEAFF; DNA: TGTGCCAGCAGTTTACGGAAAGTGAACACTGAAGCTTTCTTT
V: TRBV7-6; D: NA; size: few; J: TRBJ2-2; CDR3: CASSFMRLDTGELFF; DNA: TGTGCCAGCAGCTTCATGAGGTTGGACACCGGGGAGCTGTTTTTT
V: TRBV12-3/TRBV12-4; D: TRBD2; size: NA; J: TRBJ2-2; CDR3: CASSPGLSTGELFF; DNA: TGTGCCAGCAGCCCGGGACTATCCACCGGGGAGCTGTTTTTT
V: TRBV6-5; D: NA; size: few; J: TRBJ1-1; CDR3: CASSYSGLHWTEAFF; DNA: TGTGCCAGCAGTTACTCGGGCCTTCATTGGACTGAAGCTTTCTTT
V: TRBV7-2; D: TRBD1; size: NA; J: TRBJ1-4; CDR3: CASSPGGQGGGKLFF; DNA: TGTGCCAGCAGCCCCGGGGGACAGGGGGGTGGAAAACTGTTTTTT
V: TRBV5-6; D: NA; size: NA; J: TRBJ2-2; CDR3: CASSLGWTGELFF; DNA: TGTGCCAGCAGCTTAGGGTGGACCGGGGAGCTGTTTTTT
V: TRBV27; D: NA; size: few; J: TRBJ1-5; CDR3: CASSRAGGYQPQHF; DNA: TGTGCCAGCAGTCGGGCGGGGGGCTACCAGCCCCAGCATTTT
V: TRBV6-1; D: TRBD2; size: once; J: TRBJ2-2; CDR3: CASTDGTSGTGELFF; DNA: TGTGCCAGCACCGACGGCACTAGCGGGACCGGGGAGCTGTTTTTT
V: TRBV14; D: TRBD2; size: NA; J: TRBJ2-2; CDR3: CASSQVTPGLEIGELFF; DNA: TGTGCCAGCAGCCAAGTCACCCCGGGACTAGAAATCGGGGAGCTGTTTTTT
V: TRBV4-1; D: TRBD1; size: few; J: TRBJ2-7; CDR3: CASSPYGTDYEQYF; DNA: TGCGCCAGCAGCCCCTATGGGACAGACTACGAGCAGTACTTC
V: TRBV7-2; D: NA; size: NA; J: TRBJ2-3; CDR3: CASSLAARRRAADTQYF; DNA: TGTGCCAGCAGCTTAGCGGCGAGGAGGCGGGCTGCAGATACGCAGTATTTT
V: TRBV20-1; D: NA; size: few; J: TRBJ2-3; CDR3: CSAERGSTDTQYF; DNA: TGCAGTGCTGAGAGGGGAAGCACAGATACGCAGTATTTT
V: TRBV12-3/TRBV12-4; D: NA; size: NA; J: TRBJ2-7; CDR3: CASSLPTPNYEQYF; DNA: TGTGCCAGCAGTTTGCCTACACCTAACTACGAGCAGTACTTC
V: TRBV12-3/TRBV12-4; D: NA; size: few; J: TRBJ2-7; CDR3: CASTKGLDYEQYF; DNA: TGTGCCAGCACCAAAGGCTTAGACTACGAGCAGTACTTC
V: TRBV6-1; D: NA; size: few; J: TRBJ2-5; CDR3: CASSEWGRQETQYF; DNA: TGTGCCAGCTCCGAATGGGGCAGACAAGAGACCCAGTACTTC
V: TRBV20-1; D: NA; size: NA; J: TRBJ2-6; CDR3: CSARAGDSGANVLTF; DNA: TGCAGTGCTAGAGCAGGGGACTCTGGGGCCAACGTCCTGACTTTC
V: TRBV29-1; D: NA; size: NA; J: TRBJ2-6; CDR3: CSVEDPPGGGAGANVLTF; DNA: TGCAGCGTTGAAGATCCGCCTGGGGGGGGCGCTGGGGCCAACGTCCTGACTTTC
V: TRBV12-5; D: NA; size: many; J: TRBJ2-1; CDR3: CASGFPGTEQFF; DNA: TGTGCTAGTGGTTTCCCCGGGACTGAGCAGTTCTTC
V: TRBV6-2/TRBV6-3; D: NA; size: NA; J: TRBJ2-7; CDR3: CASSYSMGHYEQYF; DNA: TGTGCCAGCAGTTACTCGATGGGGCACTACGAGCAGTACTTC
V: TRBV20-1; D: TRBD1; size: NA; J: TRBJ2-5; CDR3: CSAPRTGGQETQYF; DNA: TGCAGTGCCCCACGAACAGGGGGTCAAGAGACCCAGTACTTC
V: TRBV4-2; D: NA; size: NA; J: TRBJ1-6; CDR3: CASSQGSAGNSPLHF; DNA: TGTGCCAGCAGCCAAGGGTCCGCTGGGAATTCACCCCTCCACTTT
V: TRBV24-1; D: TRBD1; size: NA; J: TRBJ2-1; CDR3: CATSGVGDRASLGGYNEQFF; DNA: TGTGCCACCAGTGGGGTTGGGGACAGGGCGAGTTTGGGGGGTTACAATGAGCAGTTCTTC
V: TRBV2; D: TRBD1; size: NA; J: TRBJ1-5; CDR3: CASSGTGYIQPQHF; DNA: TGTGCCAGCAGCGGGACAGGGTACATTCAGCCCCAGCATTTT
V: TRBV15; D: NA; size: NA; J: TRBJ1-1; CDR3: CATSREGQTNTEAFF; DNA: TGTGCCACCAGCAGAGAAGGGCAAACTAACACTGAAGCTTTCTTT
V: TRBV20-1; D: NA; size: NA; J: TRBJ2-2; CDR3: CSAIGPNTGELFF; DNA: TGCAGTGCCATCGGTCCGAACACCGGGGAGCTGTTTTTT
V: TRBV7-9; D: TRBD2; size: few; J: TRBJ2-1; CDR3: CASSLETSGYSNNEQFF; DNA: TGTGCCAGCAGCTTAGAGACTAGCGGATATTCAAACAATGAGCAGTTCTTC
V: TRBV6-5; D: NA; size: NA; J: TRBJ2-1; CDR3: CASSPSTRFAEQFF; DNA: TGTGCCAGCAGTCCATCGACCCGATTTGCTGAGCAGTTCTTC
V: TRBV19; D: NA; size: NA; J: TRBJ1-2; CDR3: CASSMLSSSNYGYTF; DNA: TGTGCCAGTAGTATGTTAAGCAGCTCTAACTATGGCTACACCTTC
V: TRBV5-1; D: NA; size: few; J: TRBJ2-2; CDR3: CASSPDSGMAGELFF; DNA: TGCGCCAGCAGCCCGGACAGCGGGATGGCCGGGGAGCTGTTTTTT
V: TRBV12-3/TRBV12-4; D: NA; size: NA; J: TRBJ2-7; CDR3: CASSSSGLNSYEQYF; DNA: TGTGCCAGCAGCTCCTCCGGTCTAAACTCCTACGAGCAGTACTTC
V: TRBV18; D: NA; size: few; J: TRBJ1-2; CDR3: CASSPPDGSNYGYTF; DNA: TGTGCCAGCTCACCGCCCGACGGTTCTAACTATGGCTACACCTTC
V: TRBV24-1; D: TRBD2; size: few; J: TRBJ2-2; CDR3: CATSDHPLGGRAELFF; DNA: TGTGCCACCAGTGATCACCCCCTAGGCGGGAGGGCGGAGCTGTTTTTT
V: TRBV2; D: NA; size: NA; J: TRBJ2-3; CDR3: CATGTSDTQYF; DNA: TGTGCCACCGGTACATCGGATACGCAGTATTTT
V: TRBV9; D: NA; size: NA; J: TRBJ2-5; CDR3: CASSGPGRSGETQYF; DNA: TGTGCCAGCAGCGGGCCGGGACGTTCAGGGGAGACCCAGTACTTC
V: TRBV12-3/TRBV12-4; D: NA; size: NA; J: TRBJ1-3; CDR3: CASSGTGRAGNTIYF; DNA: TGTGCCAGCAGTGGAACAGGGCGAGCTGGAAACACCATATATTTT
V: TRBV29-1; D: NA; size: few; J: TRBJ1-1; CDR3: CSVTGPNTEAFF; DNA: TGCAGCGTTACTGGGCCGAACACTGAAGCTTTCTTT
V: TRBV5-1; D: NA; size: NA; J: TRBJ1-1; CDR3: CASSLEAGSGGTEAFF; DNA: TGCGCCAGCAGCTTGGAGGCAGGGAGTGGAGGCACTGAAGCTTTCTTT
V: TRBV12-3/TRBV12-4; D: NA; size: many; J: TRBJ1-5; CDR3: CASSLASNQPQHF; DNA: TGTGCCAGCAGTTTAGCGAGTAATCAGCCCCAGCATTTT
V: TRBV4-2; D: TRBD1; size: NA; J: TRBJ2-3; CDR3: CASSQDAGTGGYF; DNA: TGTGCCAGCAGCCAAGACGCCGGGACAGGGGGATATTTT
V: TRBV6-6; D: NA; size: few; J: TRBJ1-1; CDR3: CASSYSSAGTNTEAFF; DNA: TGTGCCAGCAGTTACTCGTCGGCAGGGACGAACACTGAAGCTTTCTTT
V: TRBV12-3/TRBV12-4; D: NA; size: few; J: TRBJ1-1; CDR3: CASGLLGGTEAFF; DNA: TGTGCCAGCGGACTCCTTGGGGGCACTGAAGCTTTCTTT
V: TRBV7-3; D: TRBD1; size: NA; J: TRBJ2-2; CDR3: CASSHLPGTGGTGELFF; DNA: TGTGCCAGCAGCCACCTCCCTGGGACAGGGGGCACCGGGGAGCTGTTTTTT